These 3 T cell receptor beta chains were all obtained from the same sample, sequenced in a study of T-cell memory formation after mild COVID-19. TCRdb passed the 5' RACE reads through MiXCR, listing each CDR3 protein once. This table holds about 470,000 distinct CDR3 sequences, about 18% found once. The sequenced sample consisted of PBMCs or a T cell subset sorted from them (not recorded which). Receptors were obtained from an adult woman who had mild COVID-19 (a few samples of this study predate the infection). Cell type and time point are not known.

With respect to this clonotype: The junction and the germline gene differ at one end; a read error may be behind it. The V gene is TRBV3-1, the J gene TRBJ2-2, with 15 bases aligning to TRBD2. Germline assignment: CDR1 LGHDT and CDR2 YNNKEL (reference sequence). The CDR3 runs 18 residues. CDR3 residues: CASSPGLAGGSNTGELYF. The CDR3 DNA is TGTGCCAGCAGCCCCGGACTAGCGGGGGGGTCCAACACCGGGGAGCTGTATTTT.

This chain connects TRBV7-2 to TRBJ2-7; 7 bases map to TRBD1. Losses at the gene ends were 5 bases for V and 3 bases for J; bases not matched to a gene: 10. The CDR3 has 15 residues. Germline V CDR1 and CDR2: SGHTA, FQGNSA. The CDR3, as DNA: TGTGCCAGCAGCCACGAATCCGGGACAGACTACGAGCAGTACTTC. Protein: CASSHESGTDYEQYF.

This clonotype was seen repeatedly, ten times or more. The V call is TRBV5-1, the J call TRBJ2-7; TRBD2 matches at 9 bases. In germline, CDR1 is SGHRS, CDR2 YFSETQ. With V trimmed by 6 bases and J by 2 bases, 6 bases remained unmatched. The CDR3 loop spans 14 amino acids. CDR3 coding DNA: TGCGCCAGCAAAAGGCGGGAGGGTCCCTACGAGCAGTACTTC. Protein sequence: CASKRREGPYEQYF.